This T cell receptor beta chain was sequenced during a study of T cell responses to AZD1222 COVID-19 vaccine. Study-level results: AZD1222 recipients seropositive at baseline numbered only six or seven. Elevations in Spike-specific TCR breadth and depth followed administration of two AZD1222 doses. In a largely white British group with more females than males, clonal diversity was possibly underestimated.

Germline V lookup: CDR1 SNHLY, CDR2 FYNNEI. The V gene lost 4 bases and the J gene lost 4 bases, with 13 bases spanning the gap. The CDR3 is 14 residues long. As concerns this clone: Its target is unknown.

Sequencing was performed with immunoSEQ multiplex PCR; in TCRdb, only in-frame clones are kept and a portion is missing. The sample has about 120,000 clones, about 88% seen once. The chain carries TRBV2 and TRBJ1-2; D is unresolved. Source: peripheral blood, taken 28 days after the second AZD1222 dose. This TCR was sampled from an adult who received the AZD1222 COVID-19 vaccine. The CDR3 nucleotides read TGTGCCAGCAGTGGGGAACGGGAGGGCTATGGCTACACCTTC. Translating gives CASSGEREGYGYTF.